The 17 T cell receptor beta chains in this list originate from one sample, sequenced in a study of cytomegalovirus exposure and HLA in healthy donors. The PCR was carried out with 60 Vbeta primers and 13 Jbeta primers. TCRdb keeps only in-frame clones here, not all; method: immunoSEQ multiplex PCR. The sample holds 200,000 or so clones, roughly 76% seen once. Sequenced sample: PBMCs. These TCRs come from a woman aged 25-40 years in good health and CMV-seropositive.

The V gene is TRBV4-2, the J gene TRBJ2-1; 9 nucleotides line up with TRBD2. CDR1 and CDR2 (germline): LGHNA, YNFKEQ. This CDR3 contains 18 residues. Trimming cost V 0 bases and J 7 bases; bases outside gene matches: 13. The CDR3 sequence: CASSQEGVAGARSNEQFF. The CDR3 nucleotides are TGTGCCAGCAGCCAAGAAGGAGTAGCGGGAGCTCGTTCGAATGAGCAGTTCTTC.

V and J are TRBV30 and TRBJ1-1, with D perhaps TRBD1 (6 bases). V gave up 6 bases and J gave up 3 bases, with 11 bases separating them. The CDR3 runs to 12 residues. Germline loops: CDR1 GTSNPN, CDR2 SVGIG (reference sequence). DNA for the CDR3: TGTGCCTGCAAAAGGGGGTACACTGAAGCTTTCTTT. Translating it yields CACKRGYTEAFF.

This sequence joins TRBV5-1 and TRBJ2-5; 10 nucleotides align to TRBD2. The CDR3 is 16 amino acids. V was clipped by 3 bases and J by 6 bases; unmatched bases: 11. Germline V gives CDR1 SGHRS, CDR2 YFSETQ. CDR3 protein: CASSSLAGGPPKTQYF. The CDR3 DNA sequence: TGCGCCAGCAGCTCCTTAGCGGGAGGCCCCCCGAAGACCCAGTACTTC.

The rearrangement joins TRBV6-5 to TRBJ2-5; 8 bases match TRBD1. This CDR3 has 14 residues. Unmatched junction bases numbered 9, after V lost 6 bases and J lost 6 bases. Per the germline V gene, CDR1 is MNHEY and CDR2 is SVGAGI. The CDR3 DNA follows: TGTGCCAGCAGCATGACAGGGGCCAGAAAGACCCAGTACTTC. Encoded protein: CASSMTGARKTQYF.

To note about this clone: At one end, the junction sequence differs from germline, possibly due to a read error. The chain links TRBV7-9 to TRBJ2-7; 7 nucleotides line up with TRBD1. Germline V CDR1 and CDR2: SEHNR, FQNEAQ (reference sequence). The CDR3 covers 12 residues. The CDR3 bases are TGTTCCAGCAGCCCGGACAGGCCCGAGCAGTACTTC. This encodes CSSSPDRPEQYF.

The chain couples TRBV7-9 to TRBJ1-1, with TRBD1 identical over 7 bases. After removal of 7 bases from V and 1 base from J, the junction contained 9 bases not matched to a gene. The CDR3 contains 15 residues. The germline CDR1 and CDR2 sequences are SEHNR and FQNEAQ (reference sequence). The CDR3 is CASKPRAGGNTEAFF. CDR3 sequence (DNA): TGTGCCAGCAAACCTAGAGCAGGGGGGAACACTGAAGCTTTCTTT.

The genes are TRBV19 and TRBJ1-2; 7 nucleotides match TRBD1. Unmatched junction bases numbered 10, after V lost 1 base and J lost 8 bases. The germline gives CDR1 LNHDA, CDR2 SQIVND (reference sequence). This CDR3 is built from 15 residues. This chain's CDR3 is CASSIGLTGSGGYTF. The CDR3 nucleotides read TGTGCCAGTAGTATAGGCCTGACAGGGTCCGGCGGCTACACCTTC.

The CDR3 DNA reads as TGTGCCAGCAGCAAAATTACAAAGGAGCAGTTCTTC. Amino acid sequence: CASSKITKEQFF. The chain couples TRBV11-3 to TRBJ2-1, with D unclear. The CDR3 runs to 12 residues. Germline V lookup: CDR1 SGHNT, CDR2 YENEEA. The V end lost 5 bases, the J end lost 10 bases, and 12 bases lay between the germline ends.

This clone was picked up a small number of times. The chain couples TRBV7-3 to TRBJ2-5; the D gene is possibly TRBD2 (5 bases). The CDR3 has 18 residues. Germline values: CDR1 SGHTA, CDR2 FQGTGA. V lost 2 bases, J lost 5 bases, and 24 bases lay in between. The chain's CDR3 is CASSLGFGSEGSRETQYF. CDR3 DNA: TGTGCCAGCAGCTTAGGTTTCGGGTCTGAGGGATCGAGGGAGACCCAGTACTTC.

This clone was seen a few times. For the CDR3, the DNA is TGCGCCAGCAGAGAGGGACAGAAAATAGGAAACACCATATATTTT. This sequence encodes CASREGQKIGNTIYF. The rearrangement links TRBV10-2 to TRBJ1-3; TRBD1 matches at 7 bases. There are 15 residues in the CDR3. The ends lost 6 bases at V and 4 bases at J; junction bases unmatched: 9. Germline CDR1 and CDR2: WSHSY and SAAADI.

The V and J genes are TRBV10-3 and TRBJ2-7; 10 nucleotides line up with TRBD1. Trimming took 6 bases from V and 2 from J; bases not matched to a gene: 4. Germline CDR1 and CDR2: ENHRY and SYGVKD. CDR3 length equals 14 residues. The CDR3 sequence is CAISSGQGTYEQYF. CDR3 nucleotides: TGTGCCATCAGCTCGGGACAGGGGACCTACGAGCAGTACTTC.

CDR3 residues: CASSRDSYEQYF. The CDR3 DNA sequence: TGTGCCAGCAGCCGCGACTCCTACGAGCAGTACTTC. The gene calls are TRBV11-1 and TRBJ2-5, with unresolved D. The DNA matches TRBJ2-7 better at its end, which makes the J call doubtful. CDR3 length: 12 amino acids. From germline, CDR1 is SGHAT and CDR2 FQDESV (reference sequence).

The J gene is TRBJ1-5, the V gene TRBV28; D is unclear. Trimming took off 1 base at V and 5 bases at J, with 9 bases between the two ends. This CDR3 is built from 14 residues. Per germline, CDR1 MDHEN and CDR2 SYDVKM. CDR3 nucleotides: TGTGCCAGCAGTTTATTTCTGGCAGATCAGCCCCAGCATTTT. It yields the protein CASSLFLADQPQHF.

This chain links TRBV28 with TRBJ1-5; a weak D match, TRBD1 (6 bases). V lost 5 bases and J 11 bases, leaving 19 bases between the germline ends. CDR3 size: 14 residues. CDR1 MDHEN and CDR2 SYDVKM come from the germline V gene. This CDR3 is CASSLVAGEKAQHF. For the CDR3, the DNA is TGTGCCAGCAGTCTCGTGGCAGGGGAAAAGGCCCAGCATTTT.

V is TRBV5-1 and J is TRBJ1-1; 9 nucleotides match TRBD1. The CDR3 extends over 16 amino acids. J lost 0 bases, V lost 3 bases, and 6 bases had no gene match. Germline CDR1 and CDR2: SGHRS and YFSETQ. The CDR3 DNA follows: TGCGCCAGCAGCTATACCGGACAGGGGATGAACACTGAAGCTTTCTTT. Protein product: CASSYTGQGMNTEAFF.

This chain uses TRBV11-2 with TRBJ2-7, with D perhaps TRBD1 (7 bases). Between the trimmed V and J ends, which lost 5 bases and 4 bases, there was a span of 15 bases. From germline, CDR1 is SGHAT and CDR2 FQNNGV. CDR3 length: 14 residues. The CDR3 sequence: CASSRATGTYEQYF. CDR3 coding DNA: TGTGCCAGCAGCAGAGCGACAGGGACTTACGAGCAGTACTTC. The whole variable domain, remainder taken from reference TRBV11-2 and TRBJ2-7, is EAGVAQSPRYKIIEKRQSVAFWCNPISGHATLYWYQQILGQGPKLLIQFQNNGVVDDSQLPKDRFSAERLKGVDSTLKIQPAKLEDSAVYLCASSRATGTYEQYFGPGTRLTVT.

The CDR3 loop is CATSREMDRVGQPQHF. Here the CDR3 DNA reads TGTGCCACCAGCAGAGAGATGGACAGGGTAGGCCAGCCCCAGCATTTT. V is TRBV15 and J is TRBJ1-5, with 8 bases identical to TRBD1. Germline CDR1 and CDR2: LNHNV and YYDKDF (reference sequence). The CDR3 contains 16 residues. The J segment lost 7 bases and the V segment lost 0 bases, leaving 8 bases of the junction unmatched.